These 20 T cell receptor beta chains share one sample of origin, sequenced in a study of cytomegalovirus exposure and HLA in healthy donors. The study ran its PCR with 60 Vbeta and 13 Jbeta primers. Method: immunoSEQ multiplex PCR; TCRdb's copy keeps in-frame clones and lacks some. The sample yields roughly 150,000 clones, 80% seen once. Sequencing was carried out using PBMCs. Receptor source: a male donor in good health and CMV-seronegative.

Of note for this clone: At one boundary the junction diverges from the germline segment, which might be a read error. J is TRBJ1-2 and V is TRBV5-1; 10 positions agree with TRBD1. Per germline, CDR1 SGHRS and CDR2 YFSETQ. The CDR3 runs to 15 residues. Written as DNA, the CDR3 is TGCGCCAGCAACTTGGCGGGACAGGGGAACTATGGCTACACCTTC. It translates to CASNLAGQGNYGYTF.

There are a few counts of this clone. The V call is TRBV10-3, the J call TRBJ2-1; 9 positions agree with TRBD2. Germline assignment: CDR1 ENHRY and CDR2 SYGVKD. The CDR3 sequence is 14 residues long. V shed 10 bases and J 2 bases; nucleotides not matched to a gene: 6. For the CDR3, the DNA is TGTGCCACTCGAAGCGGGGGGACCTACAATGAGCAGTTCTTC. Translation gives CATRSGGTYNEQFF.

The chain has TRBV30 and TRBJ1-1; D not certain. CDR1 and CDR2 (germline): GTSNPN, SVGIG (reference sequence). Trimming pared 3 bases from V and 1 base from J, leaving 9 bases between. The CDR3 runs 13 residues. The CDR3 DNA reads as TGTGCCTGGAGGATTCAGAAGAACACTGAAGCTTTCTTT. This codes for CAWRIQKNTEAFF.

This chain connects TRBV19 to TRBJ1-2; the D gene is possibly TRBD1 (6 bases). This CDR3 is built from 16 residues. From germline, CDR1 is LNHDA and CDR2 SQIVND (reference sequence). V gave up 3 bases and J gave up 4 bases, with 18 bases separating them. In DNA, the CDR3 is TGTGCCAGTAGTATTGTGCCCCAGGGGCGAATCTATGGCTACACCTTC. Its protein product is CASSIVPQGRIYGYTF.

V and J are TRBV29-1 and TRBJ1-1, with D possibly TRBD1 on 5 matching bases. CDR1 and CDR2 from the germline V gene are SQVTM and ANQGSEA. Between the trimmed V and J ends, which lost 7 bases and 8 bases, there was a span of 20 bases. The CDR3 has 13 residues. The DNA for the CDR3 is TGCAGCGCCGACCGTGGGGGGGACCGGGAAGCTTTCTTT. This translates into CSADRGGDREAFF.

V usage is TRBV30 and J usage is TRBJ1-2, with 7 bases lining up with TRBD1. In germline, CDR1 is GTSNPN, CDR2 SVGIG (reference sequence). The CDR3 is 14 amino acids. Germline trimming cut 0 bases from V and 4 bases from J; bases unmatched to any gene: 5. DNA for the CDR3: TGTGCCTGGAGTGTAGGGGGCGAACCCTATGGCTACACCTTC. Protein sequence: CAWSVGGEPYGYTF.

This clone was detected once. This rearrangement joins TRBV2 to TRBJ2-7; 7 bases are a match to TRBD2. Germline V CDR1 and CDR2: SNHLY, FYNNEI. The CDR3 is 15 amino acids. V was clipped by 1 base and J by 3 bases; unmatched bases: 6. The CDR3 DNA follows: TGTGCCAGCAGTGAAGGTTCAGCGGGGAACTACGAGCAGTACTTC. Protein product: CASSEGSAGNYEQYF.

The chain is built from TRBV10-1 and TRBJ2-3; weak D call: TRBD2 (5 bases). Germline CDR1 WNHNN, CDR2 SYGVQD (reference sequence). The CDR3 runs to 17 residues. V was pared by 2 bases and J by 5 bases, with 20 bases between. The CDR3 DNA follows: TGCGCCAGCAGTGAGAACCACGCTAGCCGCGCCAGAGATACGCAGTATTTT. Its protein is CASSENHASRARDTQYF.

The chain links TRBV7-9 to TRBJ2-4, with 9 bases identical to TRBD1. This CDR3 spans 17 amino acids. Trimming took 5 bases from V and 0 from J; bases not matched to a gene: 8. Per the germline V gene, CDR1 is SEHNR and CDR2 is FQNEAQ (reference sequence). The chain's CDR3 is CASSKRQGDLAKNIQYF. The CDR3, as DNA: TGTGCCAGCAGCAAGAGACAGGGGGACCTAGCCAAAAACATTCAGTACTTC.

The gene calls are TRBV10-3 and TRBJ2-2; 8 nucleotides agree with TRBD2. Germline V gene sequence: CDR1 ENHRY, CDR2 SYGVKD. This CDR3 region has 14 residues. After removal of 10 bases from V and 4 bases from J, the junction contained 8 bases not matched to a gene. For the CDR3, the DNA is TGTGCCACCGAAACTAGCGGCTTCACCGGGGAGCTGTTTTTT. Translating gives CATETSGFTGELFF.

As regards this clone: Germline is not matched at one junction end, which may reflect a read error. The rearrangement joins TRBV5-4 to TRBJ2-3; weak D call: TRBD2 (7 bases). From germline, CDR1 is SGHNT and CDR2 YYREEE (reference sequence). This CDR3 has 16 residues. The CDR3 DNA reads TGCGCCAGCAGCCAAGAAGTCCGGGGGGCGATAGATACGCAGTATTTT. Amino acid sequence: CASSQEVRGAIDTQYF.

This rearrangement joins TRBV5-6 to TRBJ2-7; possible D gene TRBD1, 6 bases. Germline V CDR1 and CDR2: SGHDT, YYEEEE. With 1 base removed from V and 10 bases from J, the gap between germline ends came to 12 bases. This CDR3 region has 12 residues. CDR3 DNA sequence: TGTGCCAGCAGCTTGAGCCTAGGGGGTCAGTACTTC. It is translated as CASSLSLGGQYF.

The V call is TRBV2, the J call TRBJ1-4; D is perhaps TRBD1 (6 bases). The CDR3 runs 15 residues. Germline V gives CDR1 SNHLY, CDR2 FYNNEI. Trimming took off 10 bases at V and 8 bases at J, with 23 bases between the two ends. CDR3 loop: CANRPWDIRGEKLFF. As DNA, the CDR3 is TGTGCCAACAGGCCCTGGGACATCAGGGGCGAAAAACTGTTTTTT. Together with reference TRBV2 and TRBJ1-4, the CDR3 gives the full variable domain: EPEVTQTPSHQVTQMGQEVILRCVPISNHLYFYWYRQILGQKVEFLVSFYNNEISEKSEIFDDQFSVERPDGSNFTLKIRSTKLEDSAMYFCANRPWDIRGEKLFFGSGTQLSVL.

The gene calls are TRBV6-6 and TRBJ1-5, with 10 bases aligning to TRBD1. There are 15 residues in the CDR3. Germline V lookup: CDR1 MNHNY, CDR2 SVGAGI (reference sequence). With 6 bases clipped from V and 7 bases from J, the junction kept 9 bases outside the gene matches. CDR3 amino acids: CASRVTGGAGQPQHF. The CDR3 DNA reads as TGTGCCAGCAGGGTGACAGGGGGCGCCGGCCAGCCCCAGCATTTT.

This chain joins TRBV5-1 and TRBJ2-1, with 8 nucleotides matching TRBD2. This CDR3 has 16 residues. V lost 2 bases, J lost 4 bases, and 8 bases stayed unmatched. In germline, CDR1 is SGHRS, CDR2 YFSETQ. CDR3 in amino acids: CASSLGPLAEYNEQFF. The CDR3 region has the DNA TGCGCCAGCAGCTTAGGACCACTAGCGGAGTACAATGAGCAGTTCTTC.

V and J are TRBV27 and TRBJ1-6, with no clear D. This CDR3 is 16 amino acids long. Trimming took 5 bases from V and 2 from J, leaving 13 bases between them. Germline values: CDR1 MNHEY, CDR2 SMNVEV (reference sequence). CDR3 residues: CASSPTRVAYNSPLHF. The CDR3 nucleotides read TGTGCCAGCAGTCCCACCCGGGTGGCCTATAATTCACCCCTCCACTTT.

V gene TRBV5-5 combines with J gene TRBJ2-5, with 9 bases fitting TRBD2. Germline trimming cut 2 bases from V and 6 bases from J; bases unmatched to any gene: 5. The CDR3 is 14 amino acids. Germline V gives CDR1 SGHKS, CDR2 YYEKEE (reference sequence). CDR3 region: CASSFGTSLQTQYF. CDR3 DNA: TGTGCCAGCAGCTTTGGGACTAGCTTACAGACCCAGTACTTC. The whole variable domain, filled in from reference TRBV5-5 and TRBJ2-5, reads DAGVTQSPTHLIKTRGQQVTLRCSPISGHKSVSWYQQVLGQGPQFIFQYYEKEERGRGNFPDRFSARQFPNYSSELNVNALLLGDSALYLCASSFGTSLQTQYFGPGTRLLVL.

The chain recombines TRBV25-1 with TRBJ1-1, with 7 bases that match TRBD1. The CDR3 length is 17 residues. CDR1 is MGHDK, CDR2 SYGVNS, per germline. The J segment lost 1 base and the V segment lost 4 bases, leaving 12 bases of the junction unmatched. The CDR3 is CASSGLSLGQTNTEAFF. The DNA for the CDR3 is TGTGCCAGCAGTGGGTTGAGCCTGGGACAGACGAACACTGAAGCTTTCTTT.

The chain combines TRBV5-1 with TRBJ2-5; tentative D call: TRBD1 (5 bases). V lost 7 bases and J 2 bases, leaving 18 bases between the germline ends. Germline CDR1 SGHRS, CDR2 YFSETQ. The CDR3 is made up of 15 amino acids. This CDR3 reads CASSSGAGGQETQYF. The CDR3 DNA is TGCGCCAGCTCATCTGGGGCAGGTGGACAAGAGACCCAGTACTTC.

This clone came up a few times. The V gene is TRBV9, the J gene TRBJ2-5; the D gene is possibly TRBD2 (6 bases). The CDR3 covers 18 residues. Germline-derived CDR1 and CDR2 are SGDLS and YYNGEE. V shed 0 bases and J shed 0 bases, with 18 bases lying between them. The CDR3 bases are TGTGCCAGCAGCGTAGAGGGTAGGTCTAGCGCTTACCAAGAGACCCAGTACTTC. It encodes CASSVEGRSSAYQETQYF.